The 31 T cell receptor beta chains reported below all come from one sample, sequenced in a study of identical twins. TCRdb re-called the 5' RACE reads through MiXCR, storing one row per CDR3 protein. This sample has some 730,000 distinct CDR3 sequences, with roughly 18% found just once. These same data were also listed under a study on T cells expressing NK-cell markers.

Source material: PBMCs. These receptor sequences come from a woman aged 18 to 35 in good health.

The gene calls are TRBV9 and TRBJ1-6; perhaps TRBD1 as D (5 bases). From germline, CDR1 is SGDLS and CDR2 YYNGEE. The CDR3 sequence is 13 residues long. Trimming removed 6 bases from V and 10 bases from J, with 14 bases in between. CDR3 nucleotide sequence: TGTGCCAGCAACCGGGACGGGGGGTCACCCCTCCACTTT. It is translated as CASNRDGGSPLHF.

This chain uses TRBV30 with TRBJ2-7, with D perhaps matching TRBD2 (6 bases). Germline loops: CDR1 GTSNPN, CDR2 SVGIG (reference sequence). The V end lost 4 bases, the J end lost 4 bases, and 20 bases lay between the germline ends. The CDR3 loop spans 15 amino acids. CDR3 DNA sequence: TGTGCCTGGAAATTCGGGGCGGGGAAGGCGTACGAGCAGTACTTC. Translated, it gives CAWKFGAGKAYEQYF.

This chain connects TRBV4-1 to TRBJ2-1, with unresolved D. The germline gives CDR1 MGHRA, CDR2 YSYEKL. V was pared by 1 base and J by 0 bases, with 10 bases between. The CDR3 loop spans 16 amino acids. CDR3 protein: CASSQVGPSSYNEQFF. CDR3 sequence (DNA): TGCGCCAGCAGCCAAGTTGGACCAAGCTCCTACAATGAGCAGTTCTTC.

This chain joins TRBV10-3 and TRBJ2-2; D is ambiguous. V was trimmed by 10 bases and J by 5 bases, leaving 14 bases between them. Germline lookup yields CDR1 ENHRY and CDR2 SYGVKD. CDR3 length equals 13 residues. The CDR3 here is CATHITETGELFF. The CDR3 DNA sequence: TGTGCCACCCATATCACGGAAACCGGGGAGCTGTTTTTT.

This clonotype occurred a few times. The chain uses TRBV20-1 and TRBJ2-7; the match to TRBD2 covers 8 bases. J lost 2 bases, V lost 3 bases, and 6 bases had no gene match. This CDR3 has 14 amino acids. Germline assignment: CDR1 DFQATT and CDR2 SNEGSKA (reference sequence). The CDR3 DNA reads TGCAGTGCTAGCCCTAGCGGGTACCCCTACGAGCAGTACTTC. Encoded protein: CSASPSGYPYEQYF.

The chain carries TRBV12-3 or TRBV12-4 and TRBJ1-3; D is undetermined. The germline V and J ends were trimmed by 7 bases and 8 bases, with 12 bases remaining between them. CDR3 length: 12 residues. CDR3 nucleotides: TGTGCCAGCACTCTCCAGCGTGACACCATATATTTT. Protein product: CASTLQRDTIYF.

The rearrangement joins TRBV6-1 to TRBJ2-2, with D uncertain. The CDR3 is 11 residues long. The germline V and J ends were trimmed by 3 bases and 7 bases, with 3 bases remaining between them. CDR1 and CDR2 (germline): MNHNS, SASEGT. The CDR3 loop is CASSDFGELFF. CDR3 sequence (DNA): TGTGCCAGCAGTGATTTCGGGGAGCTGTTTTTT.

The chain uses TRBV7-9 and TRBJ2-7, with D perhaps TRBD2 (6 bases). This CDR3 is built from 13 residues. From germline, CDR1 is SEHNR and CDR2 FQNEAQ (reference sequence). The V end lost 5 bases, the J end lost 5 bases, and 13 bases lay between the germline ends. DNA of the CDR3: TGTGCCAGCAGCAGACCTAGCGTGCACGAGCAGTACTTC. It codes for CASSRPSVHEQYF.

V and J are TRBV12-3 or TRBV12-4 and TRBJ2-7; 7 nucleotides line up with TRBD1. The CDR3 has 15 amino acids. The ends lost 3 bases at V and 3 bases at J; junction bases unmatched: 8. CDR3 DNA: TGTGCCAGCAGTTTCGGTGCAGGGGGAGTCTACGAGCAGTACTTC. Its protein product is CASSFGAGGVYEQYF.

The chain is built from TRBV4-2 and TRBJ2-7, with 9 bases fitting TRBD1. The germline V gene has CDR1 LGHNA and CDR2 YNFKEQ. This CDR3 is 16 amino acids long. V shed 10 bases, J shed 5 bases, and the junction held 18 bases outside the gene matches. CDR3 amino acids: CAMSPRGQGHRHEQYF. The CDR3 nucleotides read TGTGCCATGAGCCCCCGGGGACAGGGCCACCGCCACGAGCAGTACTTC.

The V call is TRBV6-5, the J call TRBJ2-7; D not certain. The CDR3 length is 15 residues. Deletions cut 4 bases from V and 0 bases from J, with 13 bases between. Looked up from germline, CDR1 is MNHEY and CDR2 is SVGAGI. CDR3 region: CASSSTDLNSYEQYF. In nucleotides, the CDR3 is TGTGCCAGCAGTTCTACCGACCTGAACTCCTACGAGCAGTACTTC.

Only one count was recorded for this clonotype. Relative to the germline gene, one junction end is altered; a read error may explain this. This rearrangement joins TRBV20-1 to TRBJ2-1; TRBD2 aligns across 9 bases. The germline CDR1 and CDR2 sequences are DFQATT and SNEGSKA (reference sequence). The CDR3 sequence is 17 residues long. The CDR3 nucleotides are TGCTGTGCTAGAGATAGCGGGGGCCGGAGCTCCTACAATGAGCAGTTCTTC. Encoded protein: CCARDSGGRSSYNEQFF.

This clonotype was found a few times. This chain's CDR3 is CAISVGGTYNEQFF. The CDR3, as DNA: TGTGCCATCAGTGTCGGGGGGACCTACAATGAGCAGTTCTTC. This chain connects TRBV10-3 to TRBJ2-1; 7 bases are shared with TRBD2. The trim removed 4 bases at V and 2 bases at J, leaving 2 bases unmatched. CDR3 length: 14 amino acids. Germline V gene data show CDR1 as ENHRY and CDR2 as SYGVKD.

V and J are TRBV7-3 and TRBJ2-7; TRBD2 might be the D (7 bases). The V and J ends lost 5 bases and 6 bases respectively, with 17 bases between them. The germline gives CDR1 SGHTA, CDR2 FQGTGA. The CDR3 length is 14 residues. The CDR3 nucleotides read TGTGCCAGCAGCCTCTTTGCGGGGGCTGGCGAGCAGTACTTC. This codes for CASSLFAGAGEQYF.

This clonotype came up many times. The chain has TRBV7-9 and TRBJ1-6; D gene uncertain. Germline loops: CDR1 SEHNR, CDR2 FQNEAQ (reference sequence). This CDR3 has 15 amino acids. Trimming left V 1 base short and J 8 bases short, with 12 bases between. The CDR3 loop reads CASSLGQVLHSPLHF. The CDR3 DNA reads as TGTGCCAGCAGCTTAGGACAAGTGCTCCATTCACCCCTCCACTTT.

Ten or more counts support this clonotype. V and J are TRBV9 and TRBJ2-3; 11 nucleotides agree with TRBD2. The germline V gene has CDR1 SGDLS and CDR2 YYNGEE. Germline trimming cut 0 bases from V and 2 bases from J; bases unmatched to any gene: 2. The CDR3 contains 16 residues. The CDR3 here is CASSVGLAGNTDTQYF. The CDR3 DNA reads TGTGCCAGCAGCGTAGGACTAGCGGGGAACACAGATACGCAGTATTTT. Full variable domain (missing parts from reference TRBV9 and TRBJ2-3): DSGVTQTPKHLITATGQRVTLRCSPRSGDLSVYWYQQSLDQGLQFLIQYYNGEERAKGNILERFSAQQFPDLHSELNLSSLELGDSALYFCASSVGLAGNTDTQYFGPGTRLTVL.

CDR3 sequence (DNA): TGTGCCACGGACTTAAGGGGGGCGCGTCCCAATGAGCAGTTCTTC. Translating it yields CATDLRGARPNEQFF. The V call is TRBV12-3 or TRBV12-4, the J call TRBJ2-1; the D call may be TRBD1 or TRBD2 (6 bases each). This CDR3 region has 15 residues. Trimming removed 10 bases from V and 6 bases from J, with 22 bases in between.

This clonotype was counted only a few times. The chain has TRBV12-3 or TRBV12-4 and TRBJ2-7, with 15 bases fitting TRBD2. V shed 6 bases and J 7 bases; nucleotides not matched to a gene: 7. The CDR3 spans 15 residues. This chain's CDR3 is CASSRGTSGGKEQYF. CDR3 DNA sequence: TGTGCCAGCAGCCGGGGGACTAGCGGGGGGAAGGAGCAGTACTTC.

The chain recombines TRBV5-1 with TRBJ1-1; D might be TRBD1 (6 bases). V lost 4 bases, J lost 6 bases, and 19 bases lay in between. CDR1 is SGHRS and CDR2 is YFSETQ in the germline V gene. The CDR3 totals 15 residues. This CDR3 is CASSGKATGAAEAFF. The CDR3 DNA sequence: TGCGCCAGCAGCGGGAAAGCGACAGGCGCGGCTGAAGCTTTCTTT. Full variable domain (outside the CDR3, taken from reference TRBV5-1 and TRBJ1-1): KAGVTQTPRYLIKTRGQQVTLSCSPISGHRSVSWYQQTPGQGLQFLFEYFSETQRNKGNFPGRFSGRQFSNSRSEMNVSTLELGDSALYLCASSGKATGAAEAFFGQGTRLTVV.

The rearrangement links TRBV7-2 to TRBJ2-7; 10 bases are shared with TRBD2. The CDR3 length is 17 residues. Trimming cost V 2 bases and J 5 bases; bases outside gene matches: 12. From germline, CDR1 is SGHTA and CDR2 FQGNSA. Here the CDR3 DNA reads TGTGCCAGCAGCTTACAGGCTAGCGGGAGTCCCCTCCACGAGCAGTACTTC. This codes for CASSLQASGSPLHEQYF.

For this clonotype: This clone may be a read error of a much larger clone one base away. The chain couples TRBV20-1 to TRBJ2-2, with D possibly TRBD2 on 6 matching bases. Looked up from germline, CDR1 is DFQATT and CDR2 is SNEGSKA (reference sequence). The CDR3 is made up of 13 amino acids. This chain's CDR3 is CSASSSSGGELCF. The CDR3 DNA reads TGCAGTGCTAGTAGCAGTTCTGGCGGGGAGCTGTGTTTT.

This clonotype was detected a few times. The J gene is TRBJ2-3, the V gene TRBV2; perhaps TRBD2 as D (5 bases). The CDR3 runs 14 residues. The germline CDR1 and CDR2 sequences are SNHLY and FYNNEI. V was cut by 6 bases and J by 2 bases, with 12 bases left in between. CDR3 coding DNA: TGTGCCAGCAGCGGACTCGGGTCCACAGATACGCAGTATTTT. Its translation is CASSGLGSTDTQYF. Looking up the rest from reference TRBV2 and TRBJ2-3 gives the full variable domain: EPEVTQTPSHQVTQMGQEVILRCVPISNHLYFYWYRQILGQKVEFLVSFYNNEISEKSEIFDDQFSVERPDGSNFTLKIRSTKLEDSAMYFCASSGLGSTDTQYFGPGTRLTVL.

V usage is TRBV6-1 and J usage is TRBJ1-1; 8 bases agree with TRBD1. V lost 6 bases, J lost 1 base, and 7 bases stayed unmatched. In germline, CDR1 is MNHNS, CDR2 SASEGT. This CDR3 has 15 amino acids. The CDR3 reads CASRETDRGNTEAFF. The DNA of the CDR3 is TGTGCCAGCAGGGAAACTGACAGGGGGAACACTGAAGCTTTCTTT.

The CDR3 is CASSYSSRGPYNEQFF. The CDR3 coding sequence is TGTGCCAGCAGTTACTCTTCCCGCGGACCCTACAATGAGCAGTTCTTC. The rearrangement uses TRBV6-2 or TRBV6-3 and TRBJ2-1, with D unresolved. This CDR3 region has 16 residues. V was shortened by 0 bases and J by 2 bases, with 11 bases between the two germline ends. Germline V gene sequence: CDR1 MNHEY, CDR2 SVGEGT.

This clonotype was counted at least ten times. The CDR3 loop reads CASSSEMNTEAFF. The CDR3 DNA reads as TGTGCCAGCAGCTCTGAGATGAACACTGAAGCTTTCTTT. This chain uses TRBV7-2 with TRBJ1-1; unclear D gene. The CDR3 sequence is 13 residues long. Germline V CDR1 and CDR2: SGHTA, FQGNSA. Trimming pared 4 bases from V and 0 bases from J, leaving 6 bases between.

V and J are TRBV6-1 and TRBJ2-7, with TRBD2 matching over 14 bases. Trimming removed 6 bases from V and 6 bases from J; junction bases left unmatched: 10. The CDR3 totals 16 residues. Germline V gene lookup returns CDR1 MNHNS and CDR2 SASEGT. The DNA for the CDR3 is TGTGCCAGCAGCAAACAGGCGACTAGCGGGAGGGTCGAGCAGTACTTC. Protein sequence: CASSKQATSGRVEQYF.

This clonotype showed up just a few times. The genes are TRBV21-1 and TRBJ2-3; TRBD1, the table's D call, was not compared with the DNA. TRBV21-1 is a pseudogene segment. The CDR3 extends over 15 amino acids. CDR3 sequence: CASRFNRGWTDTQYF. The CDR3 DNA reads as TGTGCCAGCAGGTTTAACAGGGGGTGGACAGATACGCAGTATTTT.

The rearrangement joins TRBV20-1 to TRBJ2-1; D is uncertain. Per germline, CDR1 DFQATT and CDR2 SNEGSKA (reference sequence). The ends were cut back, 4 bases at V and 4 bases at J, with 11 bases in the middle. The CDR3 has 13 amino acids. The CDR3 is CSAIPPSYNEQFF. The CDR3, as DNA: TGCAGTGCTATTCCCCCTAGTTACAATGAGCAGTTCTTC.

The chain employs TRBV20-1 and TRBJ2-1; D unresolved. The CDR3 has 13 residues. Germline CDR1 is DFQATT and CDR2 is SNEGSKA (reference sequence). Trimming pared 3 bases from V and 2 bases from J, leaving 8 bases between. The CDR3 loop is CSASLPTYNEQFF. CDR3 nucleotides: TGCAGTGCTAGCCTACCAACCTACAATGAGCAGTTCTTC.

This clonotype was found many times. The chain employs TRBV18 and TRBJ2-5; 7 bases map to TRBD1. Germline V gene lookup returns CDR1 KGHSH and CDR2 LQKENI. The CDR3 consists of 13 residues. The V and J ends lost 8 bases and 2 bases, in that order; junction bases with no gene match: 5. CDR3 in amino acids: CASSRDRQETQYF. The CDR3 nucleotides are TGTGCCAGCAGTCGGGACAGACAAGAGACCCAGTACTTC.

The chain combines TRBV6-1 with TRBJ1-3, with 7 bases lining up with TRBD1. V gave up 7 bases and J gave up 3 bases; unmatched junction bases: 9. Germline V lookup: CDR1 MNHNS, CDR2 SASEGT. The CDR3 contains 15 residues. CDR3 DNA: TGTGCCAGCACCGCGGACAGGAACGTTGGAAACACCATATATTTT. Translation: CASTADRNVGNTIYF.